The table lists the clone carrying this T cell receptor (beta chain) with many counts. Treatment described: skin biopsy from PPD injection site in Mantoux-positive individual. Input was roughly 1 to 1000 ng of DNase-treated total RNA without cell sorting. These data originate in a study of naive and memory T cell subsets. Reverse transcription of blood and skin TCR RNA was primed at alpha and beta constant regions. Four PCR rounds used nested alpha and beta constant region primers plus the SP2 primer. From the UMI-ligation and nested PCR reads, TCRdb called clonotypes with MiXCR, one entry per CDR3 protein. Seen here are approximately 20,000 distinct CDR3 sequences, 8% to 10% observed once, and the top ten hold under 7.5%. V lost 4 bases, J lost 1 base, and 11 bases lay in between. The germline V gene encodes CDR1 MNHEY and CDR2 SMNVEV (reference sequence). The CDR3 is 15 amino acids.

This chain joins TRBV27 and TRBJ2-4; D is undetermined. Sequenced material: skin, taken from a tuberculin skin test site. This clonotype was sampled from an adult in good health. CDR3 in amino acids: CASSSPGSAKNIQYF. The CDR3 DNA sequence: TGTGCCAGCAGTTCCCCGGGTAGCGCCAAAAACATTCAGTACTTC.